A single T cell receptor (beta chain) is shown here with its context. Adults between roughly 18 and 89 years of age took part from more than 20 US areas. Clinical histories supplied by participants themselves formed the basis of cohort assignment. The data are from a study of blood T cell repertoires in COVID-19. Across the whole study: Sites in the United States, Italy and Spain provided acute and convalescent COVID-19 samples.

Germline V gene data show CDR1 as SGHVS and CDR2 as FQNEAQ. This CDR3 is built from 16 residues. Trimming at V came to 4 bases and at J to 6 bases, leaving 6 bases not matched to a gene. Produced via immunoSEQ multiplex PCR; TCRdb's table is partial and in-frame only. The sample gives under 300,000 clones, under 90% of which show up once; 1.9% is in the top ten. Sequencing input: PBMCs or T cells enriched from blood (not recorded which). The source is a woman aged 55-70 years who had recovered from COVID-19. The chain links TRBV7-8 to TRBJ2-1; TRBD2 matches 13 bases. The CDR3 sequence: CASSSLLAGGFNEQFF. CDR3 nucleotides: TGTGCCAGCAGCTCGCTACTAGCGGGAGGGTTCAATGAGCAGTTCTTC.